The clone carrying this TCR beta chain was found once. The sample is drawn from a study of control samples from healthy donors and cancer patients. V was cut by 1 base and J by 4 bases, with 6 bases left in between. The CDR3 contains 12 residues. Germline V gives CDR1 SQVTM, CDR2 ANQGSEA. Only in-frame clones appear in the TCRdb table, and some are missing; sequencing was by immunoSEQ multiplex PCR. The table has 90,000 to 100,000 clones, roughly four fifths seen once; the top ten hold roughly 2%. The sequenced sample consisted of blood. The TCR originated in a man in his fifties or sixties in good health. V is TRBV29-1 and J is TRBJ2-3; D call uncertain. The CDR3 here is CSVEGGADTQYF. In nucleotides, the CDR3 is TGCAGCGTTGAAGGGGGTGCAGATACGCAGTATTTT.